These 27 T cell receptor beta chains share one sample of origin, sequenced in a study of blood T cell repertoires in COVID-19. Sequenced by immunoSEQ multiplex PCR; TCRdb stores in-frame clones only, minus some. The data show tens of thousands of clones, 82% seen once. Material for sequencing was peripheral blood. These receptors were taken from an elderly woman with acute or convalescent COVID-19.

The rearrangement links TRBV15 to TRBJ2-5, with unresolved D. Trimming took 0 bases from V and 4 from J, leaving 3 bases between them. This CDR3 comprises 12 residues. The germline V gene has CDR1 LNHNV and CDR2 YYDKDF (reference sequence). The CDR3 region has the DNA TGTGCCACCAGCAGAGACCGAGAGACCCAGTACTTC. Amino acid sequence: CATSRDRETQYF.

The chain has TRBV3-1 (or the pseudogene TRBV3-2) and TRBJ1-1; TRBD1 is a possible D gene (6 bases). The germline CDR1 and CDR2 sequences are LGHDT and YNNKEL (reference sequence). V was cut by 0 bases and J by 3 bases, with 17 bases left in between. CDR3 length equals 17 residues. The CDR3 region has the DNA TGTGCCAGCAGCCAAGATACAGGACAGAGAGGGGACACTGAAGCTTTCTTT. Amino acid sequence: CASSQDTGQRGDTEAFF.

The V gene is TRBV28, the J gene TRBJ1-5, with a weak D call TRBD1 (5 bases). Germline V gene sequence: CDR1 MDHEN, CDR2 SYDVKM. The CDR3 has 16 residues. Trimming pared 8 bases from V and 7 bases from J, leaving 24 bases between. The CDR3 sequence: CASSSRNLRGGQPQHF. Here the CDR3 DNA reads TGTGCCAGCTCCTCCCGAAATCTAAGGGGAGGGCAGCCCCAGCATTTT.

This rearrangement joins TRBV9 to TRBJ2-7; 7 bases are a match to TRBD1. Germline V gene sequence: CDR1 SGDLS, CDR2 YYNGEE. J gave up 7 bases and V 0 bases, and 7 bases lay outside the gene matches. The CDR3 covers 14 residues. The CDR3 DNA reads as TGTGCCAGCAGCGTAGGAGACAGGGAACTGGAGCAGTACTTC. It translates to CASSVGDRELEQYF.

With respect to this clone: The same CDR3 also results from other DNA sequences found in this sample. This chain joins TRBV12-3 or TRBV12-4 and TRBJ1-2; D unresolved. Trimming stripped 2 bases from V and 2 bases from J, with 6 bases between. CDR3 size: 13 residues. The CDR3 sequence: CASSLSGNYGYTF. The CDR3 DNA follows: TGTGCCAGCAGTTTATCGGGGAACTATGGCTACACCTTC.

V and J are TRBV6-5 and TRBJ2-1; D is unresolved. Per germline, CDR1 MNHEY and CDR2 SVGAGI. The V gene lost 10 bases and the J gene lost 3 bases, with 10 bases spanning the gap. CDR3 size: 12 residues. In DNA form, the CDR3 reads TGTGCCACCTATAACAGCTACAATGAGCAGTTCTTC. Amino acids: CATYNSYNEQFF.

The V and J genes are TRBV28 and TRBJ1-5; tentative D call: TRBD1 (5 bases). There are 15 residues in the CDR3. Between the trimmed V and J ends, which lost 5 bases and 3 bases, there was a span of 14 bases. Germline CDR1 MDHEN, CDR2 SYDVKM. Here the CDR3 reads CASSLLDRDNQPQHF. CDR3 coding DNA: TGTGCCAGCAGTCTACTCGACAGAGACAATCAGCCCCAGCATTTT.

The chain links TRBV3-1 (or the pseudogene TRBV3-2) to TRBJ1-1; TRBD1 might be the D (5 bases). The CDR3 extends over 14 amino acids. With 0 bases removed from V and 6 bases from J, the gap between germline ends came to 11 bases. Germline CDR1 is LGHDT and CDR2 is YNNKEL (reference sequence). The CDR3 region has the DNA TGTGCCAGCAGCCAAGACAGGGTAGGCGCTGAAGCTTTCTTT. This encodes CASSQDRVGAEAFF.

The V gene is TRBV5-1, the J gene TRBJ1-2; 8 bases are shared with TRBD1. Germline CDR1 and CDR2: SGHRS and YFSETQ. Trimming cost V 0 bases and J 8 bases; bases outside gene matches: 9. This CDR3 spans 15 amino acids. In DNA, the CDR3 is TGCGCCAGCAGCTTGGATCACAGGGGGTTGGAAGGCTACACCTTC. Translating gives CASSLDHRGLEGYTF.

This sequence joins TRBV2 and TRBJ2-1, with D possibly TRBD1 on 6 matching bases. V lost 5 bases, J lost 2 bases, and 10 bases lay in between. Per germline, CDR1 SNHLY and CDR2 FYNNEI. The CDR3 has 14 residues. This CDR3 is CASSRDNTYNEQFF. The CDR3 DNA follows: TGTGCCAGCAGTAGGGACAATACCTACAATGAGCAGTTCTTC.

The chain joins TRBV13 to TRBJ2-1; 14 positions agree with TRBD2. V lost 5 bases and J lost 3; bases outside the gene matches: 15. The CDR3 extends over 20 amino acids. Germline loops: CDR1 PRHDT, CDR2 FYEKMQ (reference sequence). Written as DNA, the CDR3 is TGTGCCAGCAGCCCGCTGGGGCGGACTAGCGGGAGGACGGTCTACAATGAGCAGTTCTTC. Amino acid sequence: CASSPLGRTSGRTVYNEQFF.

This clone was recorded at least ten times. The chain joins TRBV28 to TRBJ1-2; D might be TRBD1 (6 bases). Germline V CDR1 and CDR2: MDHEN, SYDVKM. The V and J ends lost 7 bases and 8 bases respectively, with 23 bases between them. The CDR3 consists of 15 residues. The CDR3 DNA reads TGTGCCAGCACCGAACCCAACGGGGGGCGCTTAGGCTACACCTTC. It is translated as CASTEPNGGRLGYTF.

This sequence joins TRBV7-2 and TRBJ2-2; D is uncertain. CDR1 is SGHTA, CDR2 FQGNSA, per germline. There are 11 residues in the CDR3. The ends were cut back, 7 bases at V and 4 bases at J, with 4 bases in the middle. CDR3 nucleotide sequence: TGTGCCAGCACCCTCACCGGGGAGCTGTTTTTT. It is translated as CASTLTGELFF. Full variable domain (missing parts from reference TRBV7-2 and TRBJ2-2): GAGVSQSPSNKVTEKGKDVELRCDPISGHTALYWYRQSLGQGLEFLIYFQGNSAPDKSGLPSDRFSAERTGGSVSTLTIQRTQQEDSAVYLCASTLTGELFFGEGSRLTVL.

This clone came up once. The genes are TRBV19 and TRBJ1-3; D remains ambiguous. Per germline, CDR1 LNHDA and CDR2 SQIVND (reference sequence). CDR3 size: 15 residues. Trimming shortened V by 5 bases and J by 1 base, and 12 bases separated the two germline ends. The CDR3 DNA sequence: TGTGCCAGTAGTGGAAGGCGGGGATCTGGAAACACCATATATTTT. It codes for CASSGRRGSGNTIYF.

The rearrangement links TRBV6-5 to TRBJ1-5, with D maybe TRBD1 (6 bases). There are 15 residues in the CDR3. The germline V gene has CDR1 MNHEY and CDR2 SVGAGI. The V end was cut by 6 bases, the J end by 4 bases, with 16 bases between. CDR3 region: CASSPVGTLNQPQHF. The CDR3 DNA reads as TGTGCCAGCAGCCCCGTCGGGACATTAAATCAGCCCCAGCATTTT.

The gene calls are TRBV29-1 and TRBJ1-1; 7 nucleotides align to TRBD1. The germline V gene has CDR1 SQVTM and CDR2 ANQGSEA. With V trimmed by 3 bases and J by 1 base, 2 bases remained unmatched. The CDR3 contains 13 residues. The CDR3 is CSVDRTGNTEAFF. The CDR3 DNA reads TGCAGCGTTGATCGGACAGGGAACACTGAAGCTTTCTTT.

This sequence joins TRBV11-3 and TRBJ2-1; TRBD2 matches 7 bases. Trimming took 3 bases from V and 1 from J; bases not matched to a gene: 3. Per germline, CDR1 SGHNT and CDR2 YENEEA. The length of the CDR3 is 15 residues. The CDR3 DNA sequence: TGTGCCAGCAGCTTTTCGCGGGAGTCCTACAATGAGCAGTTCTTC. Protein: CASSFSRESYNEQFF.

This clone turned up a few times. V and J are TRBV6-1 and TRBJ1-1, with D uncertain. The CDR3 is 13 amino acids. V was cut by 2 bases and J by 8 bases, with 12 bases left in between. Per germline, CDR1 MNHNS and CDR2 SASEGT. This CDR3 is CASSEFGIAEAFF. The CDR3 DNA sequence: TGTGCCAGCAGTGAATTCGGCATAGCCGAAGCTTTCTTT.

The gene calls are TRBV18 and TRBJ1-1; D call uncertain. The CDR3 consists of 17 residues. From germline, CDR1 is KGHSH and CDR2 LQKENI. V lost 8 bases and J 6 bases, leaving 28 bases between the germline ends. CDR3 bases: TGTGCCAGCGCAACAAGTGTCGGTTTTTCTTCTCTAGCTGAAGCTTTCTTT. It translates to CASATSVGFSSLAEAFF.

The chain employs TRBV11-2 and TRBJ2-7, with TRBD1 identical over 7 bases. This CDR3 contains 14 residues. Germline trimming cut 5 bases from V and 2 bases from J; bases unmatched to any gene: 6. CDR1 SGHAT and CDR2 FQNNGV come from the germline V gene. CDR3 loop: CASSHHRGPYEQYF. As DNA, the CDR3 is TGTGCCAGCAGCCACCACAGGGGTCCCTACGAGCAGTACTTC.

The rearrangement joins TRBV29-1 to TRBJ2-7, with D uncertain. The CDR3 is 12 residues long. Germline CDR1 and CDR2: SQVTM and ANQGSEA. The V end lost 4 bases, the J end lost 2 bases, and 9 bases lay between the germline ends. Here the CDR3 reads CSVVGGPYEQYF. In DNA form, the CDR3 reads TGCAGCGTTGTCGGCGGTCCCTACGAGCAGTACTTC.

J is TRBJ2-5 and V is TRBV11-2; TRBD1 matches 7 bases. The CDR3 sequence is 14 residues long. Germline V lookup: CDR1 SGHAT, CDR2 FQNNGV. The ends lost 4 bases at V and 0 bases at J; junction bases unmatched: 2. CDR3 DNA: TGTGCCAGCAGCTCGACAGGGTACCAAGAGACCCAGTACTTC. Its protein is CASSSTGYQETQYF.

The J gene is TRBJ1-4, the V gene TRBV5-5; D may be TRBD1 (6 bases). V shed 2 bases and J shed 7 bases, with 12 bases lying between them. Germline-derived CDR1 and CDR2 are SGHKS and YYEKEE (reference sequence). The CDR3 has 14 amino acids. CDR3 nucleotides: TGTGCCAGCAGCTTACAGGGCGTGGGTGAAAAACTGTTTTTT. Its protein product is CASSLQGVGEKLFF.

This clone was recorded only once. V usage is TRBV21-1 and J usage is TRBJ1-5; the table's D call, TRBD1, was not checked against the DNA. TRBV21-1 constitutes a pseudogene. The CDR3 is made up of 15 amino acids. In DNA form, the CDR3 reads TGTGCCAGTCCCACAGGGGGCTGGAGCAATCAGCCCCAGCATTTT. It specifies CASPTGGWSNQPQHF.

The chain joins TRBV27 to TRBJ2-7, with unresolved D. The CDR3 consists of 14 residues. CDR1 is MNHEY and CDR2 is SMNVEV in the germline V gene (reference sequence). V lost 5 bases, J lost 2 bases, and 13 bases lay in between. The CDR3 spells CASSKNRFPYEQYF. The DNA of the CDR3 is TGTGCCAGCAGTAAAAACAGATTCCCCTACGAGCAGTACTTC.

The chain recombines TRBV19 with TRBJ1-2, with TRBD1 as a possible D gene (6 bases). Trimming took off 7 bases at V and 3 bases at J, with 21 bases between the two ends. The CDR3 consists of 16 residues. CDR1 is LNHDA and CDR2 is SQIVND in the germline V gene (reference sequence). The CDR3 region has the DNA TGTGCCAGTACCTCAGGGACGGGCCGACAGGACTATGGCTACACCTTC. It is translated as CASTSGTGRQDYGYTF.

The J gene is TRBJ2-3, the V gene TRBV7-6, with 7 bases matching TRBD1. V lost 6 bases, J lost 2 bases, and 8 bases stayed unmatched. Per germline, CDR1 SGHVS and CDR2 FNYEAQ. This CDR3 spans 15 amino acids. The chain's CDR3 is CASSLGGPVTDTQYF. The CDR3 DNA reads TGTGCCAGCAGTCTAGGGGGCCCGGTCACAGATACGCAGTATTTT.